This T cell receptor beta chain appears in the sequencing data of a study of T cell responses to AZD1222 COVID-19 vaccine listed by TCRdb under 2021. General notes on the study: TCR sequencing was performed for more than 230 trial participants, of whom about 200 were given two doses of AZD1222 and around 25 were given two doses of MenACWY control vaccine. Trial participants were enrolled by age into subgroups of 18-55, 56-69 and 70-plus years, and around 150, 28 and 57 TCR-sequenced participants, respectively, were included in these subgroups. Results and caveats for the whole study, not just this receptor: Most participants were white British and females outnumbered males, and the authors suggested that clonal diversity may have been underestimated. The 56-69-year group was small, and its depth increase did not reach significance, likely because of low power. Conclusions about previously exposed vaccinees were limited because only six AZD1222 recipients were SARS-CoV-2 seropositive at baseline. Reportedly, almost half of the unique spike-specific TCRs recognized epitopes lying outside the regions that are mutated in the B.1.351 and B.1.1.7 variants. Because no day 14 peak-response samples were available, the repertoires could be characterized only after the peak T cell response. After two AZD1222 doses, both the breadth and the depth of spike-specific TCRs were significantly higher than at day 0 and than in MenACWY recipients. The vaccine-associated CD4 TCRs covered the entire spike protein, and the dominant responses fell in regions 160-218 and 743-854.

This specimen's time point label, per the study, means: about 28 days (+/-7) after the second vaccine dose. AZD1222 recipients with second doses at about 4 weeks or about 12 weeks were pooled, because spike-specific TCR depth and breadth did not differ between schedules. Vaccinee samples came from UK trials COV001 and COV002, including a single-blind randomized controlled phase 2/3 trial of AZD1222 (ChAdOx1 nCoV-19) in healthy adults. Trial participant PBMC samples were collected at day 0 and day 28 after the second dose for TCRbeta chain sequencing. CDR1 and CDR2 are read off the germline V gene (reference sequence) as GTSNPN and SVGIG. V lost 5 bases and J lost 3 bases; the stretch between them is 13 bases long. The CDR3 measures 13 amino acids from cysteine to phenylalanine. Just CDR3 DNA is preserved here, 39 bases in frame from base 1. The CDR3 regions of human TCRbeta chains were subjected to immunosequencing. The authors' pipeline ran thus. TCRs in the repertoires were matched against a reference library of SARS-CoV-2-specific TCRs that had been generated with the MIRA antigen-specificity platform. Breadth meant the fraction of unique TCRs that were SARS-CoV-2-associated, whereas depth meant the fraction of total T cells that were SARS-CoV-2-associated. Using the MIRA data, every spike-specific TCR was mapped to the spike region that the TCR reacted to and assigned to either a CD4 or a CD8 class. Log10-transformed breadth and depth values were compared by one-way ANOVA with Sidak's multiple comparisons tests. TCRdb took this table from immuneACCESS and kept in-frame rearrangements with V and J called. Such tables lack part of the clones; where checked against another copy, unresolved V genes explain under half of the gap, and the rest is unexplained. V, J and clone size were drawn from that table, and D and trimming were deduced from the DNA. In this sample the table shows over 130,000 clones, about 92% of which occur a single time. Jointly, the top ten make up approximately 3.5% of the sample.

About this clone: Its antigen is not yet known. Per-base quality was not reported, and no clone a single base away is much larger than it.

Source: peripheral blood, taken 28 days after the second AZD1222 dose. The clonotype originates from an adult who received the AZD1222 COVID-19 vaccine. The chain is assembled from TRBV30 and TRBJ1-1, with no confidently assigned D gene. CDR3 loop: CAWLNSPDTEAFF. The nucleotide sequence reads as follows: TGTGCCTGGTTAAATTCCCCGGACACTGAAGCTTTCTTT.